This T cell receptor (beta chain) comes out of a study of shared clonotypes between healthy human individuals. Donors were Caucasian adults residing in Nashville, Tennessee, USA. This clone was detected once. In the original processing: ImmunoSEQ sequences covered only the junction and lacked quality scores; filtering therefore differed. Sequencing used immunoSEQ multiplex PCR; TCRdb keeps in-frame clones, though not all of them. For V, J and clone size, that table is used; D and trimming come from the DNA. This sample has 1,400,000 or so clones, with about 98.5% found just once. The CDR3 length is 18 residues. Germline values: CDR1 SGHAT, CDR2 FQNNGV. The junction had 12 bases not matched to a gene; V was cut back by 8 bases and J by 0 bases.

The sample comprised naive CD4+ T cells sorted from blood. Subset defined: CD45RA+ positively selected. This clonotype was obtained from a man younger than 40 in good health. The chain joins TRBV11-2 to TRBJ2-2; TRBD2 agrees at 10 bases. The chain's CDR3 is CASRPLKREGSNTGELFF. The CDR3 nucleotides read TGTGCCAGCCGGCCCCTTAAGCGGGAGGGATCGAACACCGGGGAGCTGTTTTTT.